This passage covers 31 T cell receptor beta chains from one sample sequenced in a study of metastatic and nonmetastatic thyroid tumors. Using MiXCR, TCRdb reanalyzed the PCR reads. The repertoire consists of more than 20,000 clones, with roughly 12% occurring once and the leading ten covering 24%. Every patient underwent thyroid surgery untreated. What was sequenced was blood. The receptor source for this set is a female donor with papillary thyroid cancer or a benign thyroid nodule (not recorded which). Some clones in this sample may be carry-over from other donors' samples.

Relative to its sample, this clone is medium-sized. The genes are TRBV19 and TRBJ1-5; the D gene is possibly TRBD1 (6 bases). The germline V gene has CDR1 LNHDA and CDR2 SQIVND (reference sequence). The CDR3 totals 12 residues. Trimming removed 8 bases at V and 9 bases at J, with 14 bases between. The CDR3 loop is CASSAGAVPQHF. The DNA for the CDR3 is TGTGCCAGTTCGGCAGGGGCCGTGCCCCAGCATTTT.

This clone appeared many times. This chain uses TRBV5-1 with TRBJ2-4; the match to TRBD1 covers 10 bases. The CDR3 runs to 14 residues. The V gene end was trimmed by 3 bases and the J gene end by 5 bases; junction bases not matched to a gene: 2. CDR1 is SGHRS, CDR2 YFSETQ, per germline. CDR3 coding DNA: TGCGCCAGCAGCTCCGGGACAGGGGAAAACATTCAGTACTTC. It encodes CASSSGTGENIQYF.

Comments on this clone: Germline and junction disagree at one end, which may indicate a read error. This chain links TRBV28 with TRBJ1-2; perhaps TRBD1 as D (5 bases). Germline-derived CDR1 and CDR2 are MDHEN and SYDVKM. This CDR3 has 14 residues. In DNA, the CDR3 is TGTGCCATCAGTTTGGGTCCTGGGCGGGGGGGCTACACCTTC. Its translation is CAISLGPGRGGYTF.

This clone has a handful of counts. The CDR3 DNA reads TGTGCCAGCAGTTACCTAGCGGGGGATGTGGCAGATACGCAGTATTTT. Encoded protein: CASSYLAGDVADTQYF. This chain links TRBV6-2 or TRBV6-3 with TRBJ2-3; 10 nucleotides line up with TRBD2. This CDR3 region has 16 residues. Per germline, CDR1 MNHEY and CDR2 SVGEGT. V trimming: 2 bases; J trimming: 4 bases; junction bases outside the gene matches: 6.

Comments on this clone: One end of the junction is discordant with germline, which a read error may explain. The V and J genes are TRBV27 and TRBJ2-3; 7 bases align to TRBD2. The CDR3 length is 16 residues. Germline lookup yields CDR1 MNHEY and CDR2 SMNVEV (reference sequence). In nucleotides, the CDR3 is TGTGCCAGCAGTTTCTCGTCAGGGACTACCGCAGATACCCAGTATTTT. Amino acid sequence: CASSFSSGTTADTQYF.

This clone has at least ten counts. The rearrangement uses TRBV9 and TRBJ2-3; tentatively, D is TRBD2 (6 bases). The CDR3 extends over 15 amino acids. Germline V gene lookup returns CDR1 SGDLS and CDR2 YYNGEE. Trimming pared 2 bases from V and 6 bases from J, leaving 16 bases between. CDR3 coding DNA: TGTGCCAGCAGCGTCTCTAGCGCGAACAGTGATACGCAGTATTTT. It encodes CASSVSSANSDTQYF.

Note on this clone: Possible read error: a much larger clone is one base away. CDR3 region: CGSRDRLPPEAFF. The CDR3 bases are TGCGGTTCTAGAGATCGGTTGCCCCCCGAAGCTTTCTTT. This rearrangement joins TRBV20-1 to TRBJ1-1; no reliable D call. This CDR3 contains 13 residues. The germline CDR1 and CDR2 sequences are DFQATT and SNEGSKA (reference sequence).

This clone was seen many times. This chain connects TRBV4-1 to TRBJ2-3, with no clear D. The CDR3 is made up of 11 amino acids. V was shortened by 4 bases and J by 5 bases, with 4 bases between the two germline ends. Germline V lookup: CDR1 MGHRA, CDR2 YSYEKL. CDR3 bases: TGCGCCAGCAGCCTTCTAGATACGCAGTATTTT. Encoded protein: CASSLLDTQYF.

This clone was detected many times. CDR3 coding DNA: TGTGCCAGCGTTCGACAGGCTAGCGGGAGGTATAAGGGGGAGCTGTTTTTT. Protein product: CASVRQASGRYKGELFF. The genes are TRBV27 and TRBJ2-2, with TRBD2 identical over 11 bases. J was trimmed by 8 bases and V by 8 bases; bases with no gene match: 16. The germline gives CDR1 MNHEY, CDR2 SMNVEV (reference sequence). The CDR3 contains 17 residues.

In this sample, this clone turned up many times. The V gene is TRBV11-1, the J gene TRBJ2-7; 9 nucleotides align to TRBD1. CDR1 and CDR2 from the germline V gene are SGHAT and FQDESV (reference sequence). The CDR3 totals 14 residues. V lost 0 bases to trimming and J lost 8 bases; unmatched junction nucleotides: 5. The chain's CDR3 is CASSLARTGGKQYF. As DNA, the CDR3 is TGTGCCAGCAGCTTAGCACGAACAGGGGGCAAGCAGTACTTC.

The sample holds many counts of this clone. V usage is TRBV6-6 and J usage is TRBJ1-1; no clear D gene. The ends were cut back, 2 bases at V and 1 base at J, with 14 bases in the middle. Germline CDR1 is MNHNY and CDR2 is SVGAGI (reference sequence). This CDR3 is built from 16 residues. CDR3 region: CASSYGWAEANTEAFF. For the CDR3, the DNA is TGTGCCAGCAGTTACGGGTGGGCGGAGGCGAACACTGAAGCTTTCTTT.

This clone was seen many times. This sequence joins TRBV9 and TRBJ2-5, with TRBD1 identical over 9 bases. J lost 2 bases, V lost 0 bases, and 5 bases had no gene match. Per germline, CDR1 SGDLS and CDR2 YYNGEE. The CDR3 is made up of 16 amino acids. The CDR3 DNA reads as TGTGCCAGCAGCGTAGCCGGGGACAGGGTGCAAGAGACCCAGTACTTC. Protein: CASSVAGDRVQETQYF.

About this clone itself: A read error is possible here, since a much larger clone lies one base away. The chain has TRBV5-5 and TRBJ1-1, with 7 positions matching TRBD1. The CDR3 totals 11 residues. V was clipped by 5 bases and J by 6 bases; unmatched bases: 1. Per germline, CDR1 SGHKS and CDR2 YYEKEE (reference sequence). The CDR3 sequence: CASRDRSEAFF. The CDR3 nucleotides read TGTGCCAGCAGGGACAGGTCTGAAGCTTTCTTT.

This clone has ten or more counts. The chain couples TRBV20-1 to TRBJ1-2, with a weak D call TRBD1 (6 bases). CDR1 DFQATT and CDR2 SNEGSKA come from the germline V gene (reference sequence). The CDR3 is 14 amino acids. V gave up 6 bases and J gave up 8 bases, with 22 bases separating them. DNA of the CDR3: TGCAGTGCCGCTTCCGGGACACGGGCTATGGGCTACACCTTC. This sequence encodes CSAASGTRAMGYTF.

The gene calls are TRBV28 and TRBJ2-5; 9 bases match TRBD1. Unmatched junction bases numbered 7, after V lost 6 bases and J lost 5 bases. CDR3 length: 14 amino acids. Germline CDR1 reads MDHEN; CDR2 reads SYDVKM. This chain's CDR3 is CASSQTGGRETQYF. CDR3 coding DNA: TGTGCCAGCAGCCAGACAGGGGGGCGGGAGACCCAGTACTTC.

The rearrangement joins TRBV11-3 to TRBJ2-3, with 8 bases lining up with TRBD2. The CDR3 loop spans 14 amino acids. Germline CDR1 and CDR2: SGHNT and YENEEA. V shed 1 base and J 5 bases; nucleotides not matched to a gene: 2. CDR3 sequence: CASSLGGGIDTQYF. CDR3 nucleotides: TGTGCCAGCAGCTTAGGCGGGGGGATAGATACGCAGTATTTT.

This clone was counted ten times or more. This chain uses TRBV6-2 or TRBV6-3 with TRBJ2-7; D unresolved. The V and J ends lost 8 bases and 9 bases respectively, with 20 bases between them. The germline CDR1 and CDR2 sequences are MNHEY and SVGEGT. This CDR3 comprises 13 residues. CDR3 DNA sequence: TGTGCCAGCTCACCCTCTGGGCATTTGTGGCAGTACTTC. Amino acid sequence: CASSPSGHLWQYF.

This clone was recorded a few times. A much larger clone differs from this one at a single base, so this may be a read error. The chain employs TRBV9 and TRBJ1-1, with TRBD1 matching over 7 bases. V dropped 3 bases and J dropped 0; count of bases not matched to a gene: 8. Germline values: CDR1 SGDLS, CDR2 YYNGEE. There are 16 residues in the CDR3. Here the CDR3 DNA reads TGTGCCAGCAGCGAGGGACAGAGAGACATGAACACTGAAGCTTTCTTT. Its protein is CASSEGQRDMNTEAFF.

In its sample, this clone was seen a few times. The chain combines TRBV10-3 with TRBJ2-1; possible D gene TRBD2, 5 bases. With 0 bases removed from V and 12 bases from J, the gap between germline ends came to 12 bases. The CDR3 sequence is 13 residues long. Germline V gene sequence: CDR1 ENHRY, CDR2 SYGVKD. CDR3 in DNA: TGTGCCATCAGTGAGTCGCGGGCCGAGGGGCAGTTCTTC. This sequence encodes CAISESRAEGQFF.

This clone ranks as medium-sized (0.01 to 0.1%). The chain is built from TRBV2 and TRBJ2-7; either TRBD1 or TRBD2 may fit D (5 bases each). CDR1 and CDR2 (germline): SNHLY, FYNNEI. The CDR3 consists of 15 residues. Deletions cut 6 bases from V and 5 bases from J, with 20 bases between. The CDR3, as DNA: TGTGCCAGCAGCCCCAAAGGCAGGGCGGGCCACGAGCAGTACTTC. It translates to CASSPKGRAGHEQYF.

This clone was found many times. The CDR3 sequence: CASSASPGGYEQYF. The DNA for the CDR3 is TGTGCCAGCAGCGCGAGTCCAGGGGGCTACGAGCAGTACTTC. V is TRBV11-2 and J is TRBJ2-7; 7 nucleotides align to TRBD1. The CDR3 length is 14 residues. V was pared by 5 bases and J by 3 bases, with 7 bases of the junction left unmatched. Germline-derived CDR1 and CDR2 are SGHAT and FQNNGV.

As for this clone: At one end the junction does not follow the germline gene, possibly because of a read error. J is TRBJ1-3 and V is TRBV10-1; 9 bases align to TRBD1. CDR3 length: 16 amino acids. Germline CDR1 WNHNN, CDR2 SYGVQD (reference sequence). The CDR3 nucleotides read TGCACCAGCAGTGAGGACAGGGGACCCTCTGGAAGCACCATATATTTT. It is translated as CTSSEDRGPSGSTIYF.

There are many counts of this clone. V is TRBV30 and J is TRBJ1-2; D may be TRBD1 (6 bases). CDR3 length: 12 residues. In germline, CDR1 is GTSNPN, CDR2 SVGIG (reference sequence). The V and J ends lost 2 bases and 8 bases respectively, with 12 bases between them. CDR3 in amino acids: CAWSLPGEGYTF. The CDR3 region has the DNA TGTGCCTGGAGTTTGCCAGGGGAAGGCTACACCTTC.

The chain is built from TRBV6-2 or TRBV6-3 and TRBJ2-7; unclear D gene. V was trimmed by 8 bases and J by 2 bases, leaving 19 bases between them. The CDR3 is 15 residues long. The germline V gene has CDR1 MNHEY and CDR2 SVGEGT. The CDR3 region has the DNA TGTGCCAGCCGAACCTTGAAGGAGAGTGCCTACGAGCAGTACTTC. Encoded protein: CASRTLKESAYEQYF.

This clone was detected only a few times. V and J are TRBV9 and TRBJ1-1; TRBD1 is a possible D gene (6 bases). V was shortened by 0 bases and J by 4 bases, with 13 bases between the two germline ends. The CDR3 consists of 15 residues. Germline CDR1 SGDLS, CDR2 YYNGEE. CDR3 nucleotides: TGTGCCAGCAGCGTAGCTTGGGGGCCTGGCACTGAAGCTTTCTTT. It translates to CASSVAWGPGTEAFF.

This clone was detected many times. The same CDR3 can be traced to other DNA sequences in this sample. This chain connects TRBV4-2 to TRBJ2-3; no firm D call. The CDR3 loop spans 16 amino acids. V gave up 0 bases and J gave up 2 bases, with 12 bases separating them. Germline loops: CDR1 LGHNA, CDR2 YNFKEQ. CDR3 sequence: CASSQETTQTTDTQYF. As DNA, the CDR3 is TGTGCCAGCAGCCAAGAGACGACCCAGACCACAGATACGCAGTATTTT.

This clone was seen ten or more times. The rearrangement joins TRBV11-2 to TRBJ2-3; no definite D call. The germline V and J ends were trimmed by 5 bases and 4 bases, with 10 bases remaining between them. This CDR3 is 13 amino acids long. CDR1 SGHAT and CDR2 FQNNGV come from the germline V gene. CDR3 in amino acids: CASSRRPSDTQYF. DNA for the CDR3: TGTGCCAGCAGCCGCCGACCTTCAGATACGCAGTATTTT.

This clone was picked up many times. The chain links TRBV4-3 to TRBJ1-4, with D possibly matching TRBD1 (6 bases). The CDR3 loop spans 15 amino acids. V was trimmed by 0 bases and J by 5 bases, leaving 10 bases between them. Germline CDR1 LGHNA, CDR2 YSLEER. In DNA form, the CDR3 reads TGCGCCAGCAGCCAAGACGACAGGACCAATGAAAAACTGTTTTTT. Its translation: CASSQDDRTNEKLFF.

This clone has ten or more counts. J is TRBJ1-1 and V is TRBV20-1; possible D gene TRBD1, 5 bases. CDR1 and CDR2 (germline): DFQATT, SNEGSKA (reference sequence). Trimming stripped 3 bases from V and 3 bases from J, with 14 bases between. The CDR3 extends over 14 amino acids. The CDR3 protein is CSAREGRSDTEAFF. The CDR3 DNA is TGCAGTGCTAGGGAGGGGAGGAGCGACACTGAAGCTTTCTTT.

This clone counts as medium-sized (0.01 to 0.1%). The gene calls are TRBV6-1 and TRBJ2-7; TRBD2 matches at 11 bases. CDR1 and CDR2 (germline): MNHNS, SASEGT. V shed 6 bases and J 2 bases; nucleotides not matched to a gene: 6. The CDR3 is 15 amino acids. DNA of the CDR3: TGTGCCAGCAGCGATGGGACTAGCGGCACCTACGAGCAGTACTTC. Amino acids: CASSDGTSGTYEQYF.

J is TRBJ1-1 and V is TRBV13; D unresolved. CDR1 and CDR2 from the germline V gene are PRHDT and FYEKMQ (reference sequence). V lost 9 bases to trimming and J lost 1 base, with 12 bases between them. The CDR3 length is 13 residues. The CDR3 region is CASNWAPNTEAFF. DNA for the CDR3: TGTGCCAGTAACTGGGCCCCGAACACTGAAGCTTTCTTT.